The T cell receptor (beta chain) described here comes from a study of blood T cell repertoires in COVID-19. About the research overall: Samples representing acute and convalescent COVID-19 were sourced from the United States, Italy and Spain. Sources were T cells, B-cell-depleted T cells, or PBMCs; the material itself was cDNA or gDNA.

The germline CDR1 and CDR2 sequences are SEHNR and FQNEAQ (reference sequence). With 5 bases removed from V and 1 base from J, the gap between germline ends came to 8 bases. The CDR3 is 13 amino acids. Methods used by the authors: The authors estimated nucleated cell counts from reference gene primer amplification. TCRdb's copy holds only in-frame clones and misses some; the assay was immunoSEQ multiplex PCR. The V and J calls and clone size are taken from that table; D and trimming were inferred from the DNA. The sample includes 80,000 to 90,000 clones, about 85% of them seen just once. This TCR derives from a woman in her 70s with acute or convalescent COVID-19. The genes are TRBV7-9 and TRBJ1-1; D uncertain. The specimen sequenced was peripheral blood. The CDR3 sequence is CASSLPWNTEAFF. CDR3 DNA sequence: TGTGCCAGCAGCCTACCATGGAACACTGAAGCTTTCTTT.